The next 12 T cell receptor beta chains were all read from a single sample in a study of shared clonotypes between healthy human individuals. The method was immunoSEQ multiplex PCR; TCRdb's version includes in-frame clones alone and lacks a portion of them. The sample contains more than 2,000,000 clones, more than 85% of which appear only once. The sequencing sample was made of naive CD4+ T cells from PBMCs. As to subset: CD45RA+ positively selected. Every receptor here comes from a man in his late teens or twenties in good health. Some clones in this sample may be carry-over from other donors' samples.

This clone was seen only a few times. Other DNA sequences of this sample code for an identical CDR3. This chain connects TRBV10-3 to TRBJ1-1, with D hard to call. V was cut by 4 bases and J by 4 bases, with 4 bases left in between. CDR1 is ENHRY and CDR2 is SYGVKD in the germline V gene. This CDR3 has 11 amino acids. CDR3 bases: TGTGCCATCAGTGGGGGCACTGAAGCTTTCTTT. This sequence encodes CAISGGTEAFF.

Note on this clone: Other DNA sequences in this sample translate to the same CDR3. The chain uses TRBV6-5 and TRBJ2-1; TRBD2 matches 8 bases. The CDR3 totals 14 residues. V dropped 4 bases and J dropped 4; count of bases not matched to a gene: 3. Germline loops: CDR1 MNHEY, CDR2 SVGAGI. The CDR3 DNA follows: TGTGCCAGCAGTTCCGGGACTAGGTACAATGAGCAGTTCTTC. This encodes CASSSGTRYNEQFF.

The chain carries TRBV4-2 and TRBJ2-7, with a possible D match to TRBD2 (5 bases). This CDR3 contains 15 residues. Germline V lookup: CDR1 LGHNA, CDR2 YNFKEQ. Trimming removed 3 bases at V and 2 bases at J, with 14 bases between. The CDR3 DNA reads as TGTGCCAGCAGCCAGGGAGTGGAGGCTCCCTACGAGCAGTACTTC. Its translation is CASSQGVEAPYEQYF.

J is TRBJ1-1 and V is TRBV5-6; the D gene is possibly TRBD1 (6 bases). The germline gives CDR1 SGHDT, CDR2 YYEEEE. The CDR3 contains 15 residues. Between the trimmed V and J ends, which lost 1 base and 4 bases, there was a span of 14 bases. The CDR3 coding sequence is TGTGCCAGCAGCTTGTTTGGGGGGCAGATCACTGAAGCTTTCTTT. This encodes CASSLFGGQITEAFF.

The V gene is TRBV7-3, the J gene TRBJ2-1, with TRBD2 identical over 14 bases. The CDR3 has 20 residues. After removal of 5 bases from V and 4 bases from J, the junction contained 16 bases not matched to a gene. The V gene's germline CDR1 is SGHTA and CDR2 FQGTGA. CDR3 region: CASSPAPGTSGRSLYNEQFF. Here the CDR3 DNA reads TGTGCCAGCAGCCCCGCCCCCGGGACTAGCGGGAGAAGTCTATACAATGAGCAGTTCTTC. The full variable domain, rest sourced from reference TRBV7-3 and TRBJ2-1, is GAGVSQTPSNKVTEKGKYVELRCDPISGHTALYWYRQSLGQGPEFLIYFQGTGAADDSGLPNDRFFAVRPEGSVSTLKIQRTERGDSAVYLCASSPAPGTSGRSLYNEQFFGPGTRLTVL.

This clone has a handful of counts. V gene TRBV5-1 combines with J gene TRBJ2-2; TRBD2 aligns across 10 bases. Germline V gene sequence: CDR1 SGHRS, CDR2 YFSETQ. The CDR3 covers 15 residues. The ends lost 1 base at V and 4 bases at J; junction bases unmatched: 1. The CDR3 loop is CASSLLAGVTGELFF. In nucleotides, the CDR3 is TGCGCCAGCAGCTTGCTAGCGGGAGTCACCGGGGAGCTGTTTTTT.

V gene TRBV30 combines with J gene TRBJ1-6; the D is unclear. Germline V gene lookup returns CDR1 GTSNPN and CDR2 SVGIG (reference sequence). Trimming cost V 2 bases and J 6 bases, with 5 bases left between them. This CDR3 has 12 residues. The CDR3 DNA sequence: TGTGCCTGGAGTTGGGTTAATTCACCCCTCCACTTT. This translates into CAWSWVNSPLHF.

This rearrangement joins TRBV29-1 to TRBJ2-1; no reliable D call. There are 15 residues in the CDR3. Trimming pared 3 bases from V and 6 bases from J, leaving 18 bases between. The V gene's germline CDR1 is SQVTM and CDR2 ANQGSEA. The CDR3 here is CSVDDFRRFGNEQFF. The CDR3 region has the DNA TGCAGCGTTGACGACTTCCGTCGGTTTGGCAATGAGCAGTTCTTC.

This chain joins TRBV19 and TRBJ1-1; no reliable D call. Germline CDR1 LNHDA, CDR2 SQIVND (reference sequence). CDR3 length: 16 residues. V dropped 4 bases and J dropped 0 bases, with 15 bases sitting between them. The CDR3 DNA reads TGTGCCAGTAGTACCACCGTAATTCTGGTGAACACTGAAGCTTTCTTT. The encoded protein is CASSTTVILVNTEAFF.

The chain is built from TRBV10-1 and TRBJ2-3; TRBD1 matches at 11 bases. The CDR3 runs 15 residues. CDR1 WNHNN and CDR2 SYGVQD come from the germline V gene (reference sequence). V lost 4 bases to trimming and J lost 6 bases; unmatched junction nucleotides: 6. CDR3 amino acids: CASSAGQGDRDTQYF. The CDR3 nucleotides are TGCGCCAGCAGTGCGGGACAGGGGGACCGGGATACGCAGTATTTT.

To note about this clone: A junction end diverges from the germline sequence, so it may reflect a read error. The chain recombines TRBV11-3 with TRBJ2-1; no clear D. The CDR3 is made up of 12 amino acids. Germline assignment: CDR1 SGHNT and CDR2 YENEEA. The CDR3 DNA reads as TGTGCCAGCAGCGCCGGCTACGATGAGCAGTTCTTC. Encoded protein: CASSAGYDEQFF.

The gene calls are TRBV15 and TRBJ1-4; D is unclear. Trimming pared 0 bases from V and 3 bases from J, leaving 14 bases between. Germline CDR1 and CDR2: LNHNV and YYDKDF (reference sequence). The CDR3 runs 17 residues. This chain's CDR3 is CATSREGRLGPNEKLFF. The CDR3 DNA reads TGTGCCACCAGCAGAGAAGGGCGTTTGGGTCCTAATGAAAAACTGTTTTTT.